The 25 T cell receptor beta chains listed next were all sequenced from one sample in a study of post-analysis software for immune sequencing data. Their recognized antigens are unknown. The study's findings and limits: Roughly five TRBV segments were significantly more frequent in patients than in controls. TRBV5-6, TRBV5-1 and TRBV20-1 were among these segments.

TCR beta cDNA libraries had unique molecular identifiers. Via MiXCR, TCRdb re-called the PCR reads, giving one row per CDR3 protein. This table holds 750,000 to 950,000 distinct CDR3 sequences, approximately 57% found once. Material for sequencing was blood. The receptor source for this set is a girl aged 5-17 years with multiple sclerosis.

The chain uses TRBV28 and TRBJ1-6; D unresolved. This CDR3 is built from 11 residues. CDR1 and CDR2 from the germline V gene are MDHEN and SYDVKM. Trimming shortened V by 4 bases and J by 10 bases, and 5 bases separated the two germline ends. The CDR3 region is CASSSDSPLHF. CDR3 coding DNA: TGTGCCAGCAGTTCGGACTCACCCCTCCACTTT.

This clonotype was observed a handful of times. The J gene is TRBJ1-4, the V gene TRBV12-3 or TRBV12-4; D is perhaps TRBD1 (6 bases). V was cut by 5 bases and J by 2 bases, with 12 bases left in between. The CDR3 has 15 residues. The CDR3 reads CASSATGRTNEKLFF. CDR3 bases: TGTGCCAGCAGTGCGACAGGTCGGACTAATGAAAAACTGTTTTTT.

Details on this clonotype: At one end, the junction sequence differs from germline, possibly due to a read error. This chain's CDR3 is CTSSLVGRSTEAFF. DNA of the CDR3: TGTACCAGCAGCTTGGTGGGGAGGAGTACTGAAGCTTTCTTT. V gene TRBV5-5 combines with J gene TRBJ1-1; D not resolved. Germline V CDR1 and CDR2: SGHKS, YYEKEE (reference sequence). The length of the CDR3 is 14 residues. The full variable domain, with the rest looked up from reference TRBV5-5 and TRBJ1-1, is DAGVTQSPTHLIKTRGQQVTLRCSPISGHKSVSWYQQVLGQGPQFIFQYYEKEERGRGNFPDRFSARQFPNYSSELNVNALLLGDSALYLCTSSLVGRSTEAFFGQGTRLTVV.

The chain has TRBV6-1 and TRBJ1-2; the D gene is possibly TRBD1 (6 bases). V was pared by 6 bases and J by 9 bases, with 26 bases between. The CDR3 totals 16 residues. CDR1 and CDR2 (germline): MNHNS, SASEGT. CDR3 residues: CASSADSAPWSRRYTF. The CDR3 nucleotides read TGTGCCAGCAGCGCGGACAGCGCCCCGTGGAGTCGGCGCTACACCTTC.

The sample holds a few counts of this clonotype. The chain is built from TRBV7-2 and TRBJ2-5, with D uncertain. Germline CDR1 is SGHTA and CDR2 is FQGNSA. This CDR3 has 14 amino acids. Trimming took off 5 bases at V and 2 bases at J, with 12 bases between the two ends. The CDR3: CASSRQKIQETQYF. CDR3 sequence (DNA): TGTGCCAGCAGCCGCCAGAAAATTCAAGAGACCCAGTACTTC.

The CDR3 sequence is CASSQERPPPRSPLHF. The CDR3 nucleotides read TGCGCCAGCAGCCAAGAAAGACCGCCACCCCGGTCACCCCTCCACTTT. This chain uses TRBV4-1 with TRBJ1-6; D call uncertain. This CDR3 is built from 16 residues. Germline CDR1 and CDR2: MGHRA and YSYEKL. Trimming pared 0 bases from V and 10 bases from J, leaving 16 bases between.

The chain recombines TRBV5-1 with TRBJ1-2; TRBD1 is a possible D gene (5 bases). Germline CDR1 and CDR2: SGHRS and YFSETQ. The CDR3 is 15 amino acids. The V and J ends lost 6 bases and 4 bases respectively, with 19 bases between them. The CDR3 sequence is CASNEGRGASYGYTF. The CDR3 coding sequence is TGCGCCAGCAACGAGGGTAGGGGCGCATCCTATGGCTACACCTTC.

The rearrangement uses TRBV6-5 and TRBJ2-7; 8 bases are shared with TRBD2. CDR3 length: 16 amino acids. Germline values: CDR1 MNHEY, CDR2 SVGAGI. The V and J ends lost 6 bases and 3 bases, in that order; junction bases with no gene match: 13. In nucleotides, the CDR3 is TGTGCCAGCAGGTCACGTCAGGCCCTAGCGGGCTACGAGCAGTACTTC. It yields the protein CASRSRQALAGYEQYF.

This clonotype was seen a handful of times. V gene TRBV7-8 combines with J gene TRBJ2-1; D possibly corresponds to TRBD2 (6 bases). Germline V gene data show CDR1 as SGHVS and CDR2 as FQNEAQ. The CDR3 loop spans 17 amino acids. V was trimmed by 1 base and J by 3 bases, leaving 16 bases between them. The DNA of the CDR3 is TGTGCCAGCAGCTTAGACACGGTGCAGGGAGGCTACAATGAGCAGTTCTTC. It translates to CASSLDTVQGGYNEQFF.

The DNA for the CDR3 is TGTGCCAGCAGAATAGAACCGGGCCCACCCAATTACGAGCAGTACTTC. Its translation: CASRIEPGPPNYEQYF. The chain is built from TRBV2 and TRBJ2-7, with unresolved D. This CDR3 comprises 16 residues. Germline V gives CDR1 SNHLY, CDR2 FYNNEI. Trimming removed 6 bases from V and 4 bases from J, with 22 bases in between.

The chain couples TRBV2 to TRBJ1-4, with D hard to call. The V end lost 3 bases, the J end lost 8 bases, and 16 bases lay between the germline ends. Germline-derived CDR1 and CDR2 are SNHLY and FYNNEI. This CDR3 spans 15 amino acids. The CDR3 DNA follows: TGTGCCAGCAGTGAGGATGTTTCGCTGGGAGAAAAACTGTTTTTT. Translation: CASSEDVSLGEKLFF.

V and J are TRBV30 and TRBJ2-7, with a tentative D call TRBD2 (5 bases). The CDR3 runs 12 residues. V gave up 3 bases and J gave up 10 bases, with 16 bases separating them. From germline, CDR1 is GTSNPN and CDR2 SVGIG (reference sequence). CDR3 protein: CAWRDSSTAQYF. Here the CDR3 DNA reads TGTGCCTGGAGGGACTCTTCCACGGCCCAGTACTTC.

This chain links TRBV20-1 with TRBJ2-7; 10 bases line up with TRBD2. This CDR3 comprises 13 residues. V lost 5 bases to trimming and J lost 7 bases; unmatched junction nucleotides: 8. Germline lookup yields CDR1 DFQATT and CDR2 SNEGSKA (reference sequence). The CDR3: CSASGTSVNEQYF. The CDR3 DNA reads TGCAGTGCTTCCGGGACTAGCGTCAATGAGCAGTACTTC.

The rearrangement uses TRBV20-1 and TRBJ1-2; unclear D gene. Germline CDR1 and CDR2: DFQATT and SNEGSKA (reference sequence). CDR3 size: 12 residues. Trimming removed 5 bases at V and 4 bases at J, with 11 bases between. In DNA, the CDR3 is TGCAGTGCTTTGTTTACGGTCTATGGCTACACCTTC. It yields the protein CSALFTVYGYTF.

This clonotype was found a few times. The chain employs TRBV29-1 and TRBJ2-5; 7 nucleotides line up with TRBD1. The germline V gene has CDR1 SQVTM and CDR2 ANQGSEA. Unmatched junction bases numbered 9, after V lost 7 bases and J lost 7 bases. CDR3 length: 12 amino acids. CDR3: CSARDSIRTQYF. The DNA of the CDR3 is TGCAGCGCTCGGGACAGCATAAGGACCCAGTACTTC.

The J gene is TRBJ2-1, the V gene TRBV5-1, with D tentatively TRBD2 (6 bases). Trimming pared 2 bases from V and 6 bases from J, leaving 12 bases between. The V gene's germline CDR1 is SGHRS and CDR2 YFSETQ. CDR3 length: 14 residues. The CDR3 reads CASSFSRGPNEQFF. CDR3 bases: TGCGCCAGCAGCTTCTCGCGGGGCCCCAATGAGCAGTTCTTC.

This clonotype has ten or more counts. The chain employs TRBV29-1 and TRBJ1-2; possible D gene TRBD1, 6 bases. The CDR3 length is 10 residues. V lost 4 bases and J 9 bases, leaving 9 bases between the germline ends. CDR1 and CDR2 (germline): SQVTM, ANQGSEA. In DNA, the CDR3 is TGCAGCGTTGTTCAGGGGAGCTACACCTTC. As protein: CSVVQGSYTF.

This clonotype was detected once. The rearrangement joins TRBV5-1 to TRBJ2-5; D is possibly TRBD1 (5 bases). CDR1 SGHRS and CDR2 YFSETQ come from the germline V gene. Trimming took 4 bases from V and 5 from J, leaving 21 bases between them. CDR3 length: 16 amino acids. In DNA, the CDR3 is TGCGCCAGCAGCATTACCGGGCTCCAAGGGGTCGAGACCCAGTACTTC. Translating it yields CASSITGLQGVETQYF.

This clonotype was counted a single time. The missing conserved phenylalanine or tryptophan at the end of this CDR3 makes a read error likely. The chain employs TRBV29-1 and TRBJ2-5, with 8 bases lining up with TRBD2. Per the germline V gene, CDR1 is SQVTM and CDR2 is ANQGSEA. Germline trimming cut 5 bases from V and 7 bases from J; bases unmatched to any gene: 6. The CDR3 sequence is 12 residues long. The CDR3 DNA follows: TGCAGCGTTTCACTAGCGGCGGGGACCCAGTACTGC. Translation gives CSVSLAAGTQYC.

The V and J genes are TRBV29-1 and TRBJ2-3; D is possibly TRBD2 (7 bases). Germline-derived CDR1 and CDR2 are SQVTM and ANQGSEA. The CDR3 is 15 amino acids. V lost 6 bases to trimming and J lost 0 bases, with 16 bases between them. The CDR3 DNA is TGCAGCGTCCCCCGCGGGGGCACTAGCACAGATACGCAGTATTTT. It translates to CSVPRGGTSTDTQYF.

The chain couples TRBV6-5 to TRBJ2-3; D remains ambiguous. Germline CDR1 and CDR2: MNHEY and SVGAGI. Trimming pared 8 bases from V and 0 bases from J, leaving 12 bases between. This CDR3 region has 14 residues. The CDR3 DNA follows: TGTGCCAGCCGTCGGGCCACTAGCACAGATACGCAGTATTTT. Its translation is CASRRATSTDTQYF.

This clonotype was detected only once. The V call is TRBV29-1, the J call TRBJ2-1; possibly TRBD2 for D (6 bases). This CDR3 has 16 amino acids. Trimming shortened V by 2 bases and J by 3 bases, and 17 bases separated the two germline ends. Germline V gene lookup returns CDR1 SQVTM and CDR2 ANQGSEA. CDR3 nucleotide sequence: TGCAGCGTTGAATTTGGGACTCCAATAAACTACAATGAGCAGTTCTTC. Translating it yields CSVEFGTPINYNEQFF.

The CDR3 loop is CSVDGPTGVPDEQYF. CDR3 DNA sequence: TGCAGCGTTGATGGCCCGACAGGGGTCCCTGACGAGCAGTACTTC. V and J are TRBV29-1 and TRBJ2-5; 8 bases match TRBD1. The DNA end is a closer match to TRBJ2-7, so the J assignment may be wrong. CDR1 is SQVTM and CDR2 is ANQGSEA in the germline V gene. The CDR3 contains 15 residues.

The rearrangement links TRBV3-1 to TRBJ2-1; TRBD2 agrees at 7 bases. The CDR3 has 16 residues. Germline assignment: CDR1 LGHDT and CDR2 YNNKEL (reference sequence). The V segment lost 3 bases and the J segment 5 bases; nucleotides outside the gene matches: 10. CDR3 loop: CASSQGEAGLNNEQFF. CDR3 sequence (DNA): TGTGCCAGCAGCCAGGGTGAAGCGGGGCTAAACAATGAGCAGTTCTTC.

CDR3 sequence reads: CASRPGLPYNEQFF. CDR3 sequence (DNA): TGTGCCAGCAGGCCGGGACTACCCTACAATGAGCAGTTCTTC. The chain combines TRBV2 with TRBJ2-1, with 7 bases matching TRBD2. CDR3 length equals 14 residues. CDR1 is SNHLY and CDR2 is FYNNEI in the germline V gene. Trimming removed 6 bases from V and 2 bases from J; junction bases left unmatched: 4.